This T cell receptor beta chain originates from a study of blood T cell repertoires in COVID-19. Turning to the study itself: Researchers got acute and convalescent COVID-19 samples from the United States, Italy and Spain.

Under the authors' procedure: Amplification from reference gene primers served as the basis for estimated nucleated cell counts. Repertoires were generated with immunoSEQ multiplex PCR, while TCRdb's copy carries only in-frame clones and drops some. Clone size and V and J calls were adopted from that table, with D and trimming inferred from the DNA. Of about 390,000 clones in the sample, 80% to 90% were seen once. Recruited during active infection, patients (from Seattle) were subsequently followed longitudinally. The TCR was taken from a woman in her sixties with COVID-19, enrolled during active disease. The sequenced sample was peripheral blood.

The CDR3 DNA follows: TGTGCCAGCAGCCGGAGGGGAAGGGAGGCGGGTCAGCCCCAGCATTTT. Translating gives CASSRRGREAGQPQHF. The chain couples TRBV13 to TRBJ1-5, with a weak D call TRBD1 (5 bases). The V gene's germline CDR1 is PRHDT and CDR2 FYEKMQ (reference sequence). Trimming took 5 bases from V and 6 from J, leaving 20 bases between them. The CDR3 has 16 amino acids.